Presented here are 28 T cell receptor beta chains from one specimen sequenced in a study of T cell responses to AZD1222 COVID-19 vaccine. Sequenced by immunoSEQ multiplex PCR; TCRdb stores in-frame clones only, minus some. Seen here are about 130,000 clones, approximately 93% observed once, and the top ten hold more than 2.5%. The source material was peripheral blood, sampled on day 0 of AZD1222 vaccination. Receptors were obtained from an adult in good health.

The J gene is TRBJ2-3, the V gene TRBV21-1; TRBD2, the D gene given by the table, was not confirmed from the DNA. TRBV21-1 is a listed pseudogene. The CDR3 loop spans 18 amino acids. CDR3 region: CASSPVLAEEGSTDTQYF. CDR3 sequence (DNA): TGTGCCAGCAGCCCGGTACTAGCGGAAGAAGGTAGCACAGATACGCAGTATTTT.

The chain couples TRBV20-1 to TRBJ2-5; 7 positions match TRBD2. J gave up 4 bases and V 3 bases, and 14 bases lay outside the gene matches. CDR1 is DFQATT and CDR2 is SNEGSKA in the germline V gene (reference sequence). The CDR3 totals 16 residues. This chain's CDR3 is CSASPIGGRARETQYF. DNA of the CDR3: TGCAGTGCTAGTCCCATAGGTGGGAGGGCCCGAGAGACCCAGTACTTC.

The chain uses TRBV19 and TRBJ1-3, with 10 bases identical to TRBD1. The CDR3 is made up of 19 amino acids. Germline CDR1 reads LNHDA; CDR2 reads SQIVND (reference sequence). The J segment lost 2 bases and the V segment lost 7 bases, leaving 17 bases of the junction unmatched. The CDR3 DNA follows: TGTGCCAGTACCCTACGCGGGACAGGGGTTCAGGTTCCTGGAAACACCATATATTTT. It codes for CASTLRGTGVQVPGNTIYF.

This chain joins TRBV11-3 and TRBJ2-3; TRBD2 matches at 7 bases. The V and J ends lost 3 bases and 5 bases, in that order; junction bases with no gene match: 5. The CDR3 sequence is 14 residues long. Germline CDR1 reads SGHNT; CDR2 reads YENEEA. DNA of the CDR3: TGTGCCAGCAGCTTGGTGGGGGGGAGAGATACGCAGTATTTT. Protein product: CASSLVGGRDTQYF.

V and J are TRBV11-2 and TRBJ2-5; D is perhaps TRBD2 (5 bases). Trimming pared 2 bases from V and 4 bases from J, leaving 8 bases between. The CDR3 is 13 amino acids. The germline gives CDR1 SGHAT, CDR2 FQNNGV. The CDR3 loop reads CASSLRGGETQYF. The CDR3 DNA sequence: TGTGCCAGCAGCTTACGGGGTGGAGAGACCCAGTACTTC.

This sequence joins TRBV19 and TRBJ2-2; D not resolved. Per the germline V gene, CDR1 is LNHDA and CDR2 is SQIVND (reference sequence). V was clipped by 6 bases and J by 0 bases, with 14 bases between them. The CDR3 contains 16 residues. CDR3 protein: CASSARAAPNTGELFF. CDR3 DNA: TGTGCCAGTAGCGCTCGAGCCGCCCCGAACACCGGGGAGCTGTTTTTT.

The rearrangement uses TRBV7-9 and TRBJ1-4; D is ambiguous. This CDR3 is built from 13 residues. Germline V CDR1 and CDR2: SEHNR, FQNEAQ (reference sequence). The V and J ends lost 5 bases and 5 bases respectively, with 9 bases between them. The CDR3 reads CASSLPGNEKLFF. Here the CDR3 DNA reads TGTGCCAGCAGCCTACCTGGGAATGAAAAACTGTTTTTT.

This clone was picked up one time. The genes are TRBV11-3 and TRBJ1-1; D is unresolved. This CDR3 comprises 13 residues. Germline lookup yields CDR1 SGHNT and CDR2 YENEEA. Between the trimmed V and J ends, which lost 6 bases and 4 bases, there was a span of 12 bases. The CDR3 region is CASSAGFSTEAFF. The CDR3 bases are TGTGCCAGCAGTGCCGGATTTAGCACTGAAGCTTTCTTT.

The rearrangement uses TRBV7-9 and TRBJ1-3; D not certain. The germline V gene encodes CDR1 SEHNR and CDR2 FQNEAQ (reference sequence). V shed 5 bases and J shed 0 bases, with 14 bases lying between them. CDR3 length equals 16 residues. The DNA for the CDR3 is TGTGCCAGCAGCGCTGGTGGACCCCACTCTGGAAACACCATATATTTT. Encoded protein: CASSAGGPHSGNTIYF.

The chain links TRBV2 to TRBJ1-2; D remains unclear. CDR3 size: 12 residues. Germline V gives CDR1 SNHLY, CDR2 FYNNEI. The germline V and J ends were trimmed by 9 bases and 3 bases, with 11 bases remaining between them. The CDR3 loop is CARLGGDYGYTF. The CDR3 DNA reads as TGTGCCAGATTAGGTGGGGACTATGGCTACACCTTC.

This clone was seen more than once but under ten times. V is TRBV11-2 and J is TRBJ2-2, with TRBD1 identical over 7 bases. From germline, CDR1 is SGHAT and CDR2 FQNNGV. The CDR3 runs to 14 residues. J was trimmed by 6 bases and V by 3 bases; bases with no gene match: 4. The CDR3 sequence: CASSFDRVAGELFF. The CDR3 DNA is TGTGCCAGCAGCTTCGACAGGGTTGCCGGGGAGCTGTTTTTT.

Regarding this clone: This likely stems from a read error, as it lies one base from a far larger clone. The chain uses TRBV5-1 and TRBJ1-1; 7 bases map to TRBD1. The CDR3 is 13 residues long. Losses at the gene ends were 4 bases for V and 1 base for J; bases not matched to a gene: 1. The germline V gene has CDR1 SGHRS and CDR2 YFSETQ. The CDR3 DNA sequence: TGCGCCAGCAGCCAGGGGGGGAACACTGAAGCTTTCTTT. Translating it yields CASSQGGNTEAFF.

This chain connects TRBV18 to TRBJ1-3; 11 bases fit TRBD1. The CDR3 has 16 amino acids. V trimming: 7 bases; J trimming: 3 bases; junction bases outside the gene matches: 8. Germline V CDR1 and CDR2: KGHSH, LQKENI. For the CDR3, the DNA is TGTGCCAGCTTTCCCGGGACAGGGGGATATGGAAACACCATATATTTT. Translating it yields CASFPGTGGYGNTIYF.

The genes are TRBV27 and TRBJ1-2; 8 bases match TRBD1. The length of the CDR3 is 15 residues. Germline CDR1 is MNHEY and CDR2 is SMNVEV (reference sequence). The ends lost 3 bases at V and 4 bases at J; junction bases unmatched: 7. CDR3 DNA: TGTGCCAGCAGTTTTCGTCAGGGGGCAGGCTATGGCTACACCTTC. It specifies CASSFRQGAGYGYTF.

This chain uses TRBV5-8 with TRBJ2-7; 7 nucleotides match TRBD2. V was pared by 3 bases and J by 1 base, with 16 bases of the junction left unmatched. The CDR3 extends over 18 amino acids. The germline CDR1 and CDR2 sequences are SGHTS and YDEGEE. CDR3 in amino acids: CASSSDLPDTGGSYEQYF. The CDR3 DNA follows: TGTGCCAGCAGCTCCGACCTCCCCGACACGGGAGGTTCCTACGAGCAGTACTTC. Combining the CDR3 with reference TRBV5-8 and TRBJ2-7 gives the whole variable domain EAGVTQSPTHLIKTRGQQATLRCSPISGHTSVYWYQQALGLGLQFLLWYDEGEERNRGNFPPRFSGRQFPNYSSELNVNALELEDSALYLCASSSDLPDTGGSYEQYFGPGTRLTVT.

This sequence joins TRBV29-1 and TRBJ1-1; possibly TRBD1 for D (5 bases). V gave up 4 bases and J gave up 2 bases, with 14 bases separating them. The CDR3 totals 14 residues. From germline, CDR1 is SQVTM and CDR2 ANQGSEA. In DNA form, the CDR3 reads TGCAGCGTTGCCAGGGAAGGTTATAACACTGAAGCTTTCTTT. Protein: CSVAREGYNTEAFF. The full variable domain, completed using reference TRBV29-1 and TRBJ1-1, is SAVISQKPSRDICQRGTSLTIQCQVDSQVTMMFWYRQQPGQSLTLIATANQGSEATYESGFVIDKFPISRPNLTFSTLTVSNMSPEDSSIYLCSVAREGYNTEAFFGQGTRLTVV.

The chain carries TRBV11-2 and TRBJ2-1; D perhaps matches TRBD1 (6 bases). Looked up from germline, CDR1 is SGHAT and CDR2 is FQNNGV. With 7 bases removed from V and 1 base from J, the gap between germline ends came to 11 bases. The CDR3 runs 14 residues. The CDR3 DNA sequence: TGTGCCAGCAAGGGGGAGCTTTCCTACAATGAGCAGTTCTTC. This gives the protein CASKGELSYNEQFF.

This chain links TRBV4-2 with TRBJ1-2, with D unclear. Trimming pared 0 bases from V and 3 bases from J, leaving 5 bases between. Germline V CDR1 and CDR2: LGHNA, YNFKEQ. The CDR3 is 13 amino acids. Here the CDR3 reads CASSQDVDYGYTF. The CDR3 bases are TGTGCCAGCAGCCAAGATGTGGACTATGGCTACACCTTC.

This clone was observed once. This CDR3 reads CASSSNKPSDGPGGSPLHF. The CDR3 DNA reads TGTGCCAGCAGTTCAAACAAACCCTCGGACGGGCCCGGTGGTTCACCCCTCCACTTT. The V call is TRBV28, the J call TRBJ1-6; D gene uncertain. The V gene lost 4 bases and the J gene lost 9 bases, with 28 bases spanning the gap. Germline V gene sequence: CDR1 MDHEN, CDR2 SYDVKM. CDR3 length: 19 amino acids.

The CDR3 sequence: CASSYGQRRVGKQYF. The CDR3 nucleotides are TGTGCCAGCAGTTACGGGCAGCGCCGAGTGGGGAAGCAGTACTTC. V usage is TRBV6-2 or TRBV6-3 and J usage is TRBJ2-7; no firm D call. This CDR3 has 15 amino acids. Germline V lookup: CDR1 MNHEY, CDR2 SVGEGT. Trimming took 2 bases from V and 8 from J, leaving 19 bases between them.

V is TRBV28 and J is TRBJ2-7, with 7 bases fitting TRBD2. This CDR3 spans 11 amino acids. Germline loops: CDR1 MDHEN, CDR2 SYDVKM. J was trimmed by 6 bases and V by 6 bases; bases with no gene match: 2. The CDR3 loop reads CASSERGEQYF. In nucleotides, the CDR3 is TGTGCCAGCAGCGAGCGGGGCGAGCAGTACTTC.

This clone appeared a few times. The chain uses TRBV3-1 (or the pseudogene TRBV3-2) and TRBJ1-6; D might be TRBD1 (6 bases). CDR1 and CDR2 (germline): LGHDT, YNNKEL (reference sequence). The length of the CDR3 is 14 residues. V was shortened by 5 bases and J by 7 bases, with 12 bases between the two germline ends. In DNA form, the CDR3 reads TGTGCCAGCAGCGGTCGGGACATAAATTCACCCCTCCACTTT. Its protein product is CASSGRDINSPLHF.

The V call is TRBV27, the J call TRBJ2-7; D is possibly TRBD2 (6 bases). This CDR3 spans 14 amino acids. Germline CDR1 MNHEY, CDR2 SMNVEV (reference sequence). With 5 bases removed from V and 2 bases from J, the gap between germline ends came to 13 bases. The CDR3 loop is CASSRGTAPYEQYF. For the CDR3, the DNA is TGTGCCAGCAGTAGAGGGACTGCCCCCTACGAGCAGTACTTC.

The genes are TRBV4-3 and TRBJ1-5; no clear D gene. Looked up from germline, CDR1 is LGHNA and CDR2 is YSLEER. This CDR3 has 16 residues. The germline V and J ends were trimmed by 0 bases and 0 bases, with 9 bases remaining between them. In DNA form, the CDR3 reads TGCGCCAGCAGCCAAGAGGCGGGATATAGCAATCAGCCCCAGCATTTT. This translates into CASSQEAGYSNQPQHF.

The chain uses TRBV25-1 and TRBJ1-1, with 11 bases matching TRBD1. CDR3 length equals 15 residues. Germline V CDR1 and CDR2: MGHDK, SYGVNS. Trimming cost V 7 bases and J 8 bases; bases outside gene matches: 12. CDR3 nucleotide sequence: TGTGCCAGCACCCCCCAGGGACAGGGGGGTGTAGAAGCTTTCTTT. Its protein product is CASTPQGQGGVEAFF. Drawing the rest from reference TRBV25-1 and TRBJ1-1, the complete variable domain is EADIYQTPRYLVIGTGKKITLECSQTMGHDKMYWYQQDPGMELHLIHYSYGVNSTEKGDLSSESTVSRIRTEHFPLTLESARPSHTSQYLCASTPQGQGGVEAFFGQGTRLTVV.

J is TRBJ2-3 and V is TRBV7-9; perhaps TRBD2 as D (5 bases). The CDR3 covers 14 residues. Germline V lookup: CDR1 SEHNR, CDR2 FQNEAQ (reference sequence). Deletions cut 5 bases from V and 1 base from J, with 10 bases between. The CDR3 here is CASSNDGGTDTQYF. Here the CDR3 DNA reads TGTGCCAGCAGCAACGACGGGGGCACAGATACGCAGTATTTT.

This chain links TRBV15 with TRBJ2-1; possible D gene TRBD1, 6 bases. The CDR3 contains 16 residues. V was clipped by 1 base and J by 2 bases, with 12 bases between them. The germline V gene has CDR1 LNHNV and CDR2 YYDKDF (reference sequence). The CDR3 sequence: CATSRAYGTTYNEQFF. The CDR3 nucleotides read TGTGCCACCAGCAGAGCTTACGGGACAACCTACAATGAGCAGTTCTTC.

CDR3 in DNA: TGTGCCAGCAGCGGTGGGGCTAGATCTACCTACGAGCAGTACTTC. This encodes CASSGGARSTYEQYF. The chain carries TRBV9 and TRBJ2-7; TRBD1 might be the D (5 bases). Germline assignment: CDR1 SGDLS and CDR2 YYNGEE. Deletions cut 3 bases from V and 2 bases from J, with 15 bases between. The CDR3 is 15 amino acids.